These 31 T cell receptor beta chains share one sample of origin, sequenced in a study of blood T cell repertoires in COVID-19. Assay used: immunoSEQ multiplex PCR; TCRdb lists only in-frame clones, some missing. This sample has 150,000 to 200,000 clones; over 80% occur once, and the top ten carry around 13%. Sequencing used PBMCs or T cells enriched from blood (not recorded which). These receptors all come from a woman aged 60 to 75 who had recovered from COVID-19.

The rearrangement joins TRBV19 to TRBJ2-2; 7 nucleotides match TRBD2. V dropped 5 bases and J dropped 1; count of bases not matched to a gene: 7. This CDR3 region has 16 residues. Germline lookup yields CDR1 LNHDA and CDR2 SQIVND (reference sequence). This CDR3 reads CASSGGLRGNTGELFF. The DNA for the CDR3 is TGTGCCAGTAGTGGGGGACTACGGGGGAACACCGGGGAGCTGTTTTTT.

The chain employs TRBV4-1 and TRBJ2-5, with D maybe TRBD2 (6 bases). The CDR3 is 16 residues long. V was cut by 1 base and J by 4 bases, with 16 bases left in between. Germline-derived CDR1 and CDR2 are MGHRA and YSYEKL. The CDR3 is CASSQAAAGSGETQYF. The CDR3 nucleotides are TGCGCCAGCAGCCAAGCCGCGGCGGGATCTGGAGAGACCCAGTACTTC.

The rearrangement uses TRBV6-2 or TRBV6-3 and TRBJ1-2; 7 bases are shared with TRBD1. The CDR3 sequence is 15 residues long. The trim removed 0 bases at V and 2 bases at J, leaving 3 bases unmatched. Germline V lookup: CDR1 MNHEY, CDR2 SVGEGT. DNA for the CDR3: TGTGCCAGCAGTTACTCCAGGACAGGCAACTATGGCTACACCTTC. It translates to CASSYSRTGNYGYTF.

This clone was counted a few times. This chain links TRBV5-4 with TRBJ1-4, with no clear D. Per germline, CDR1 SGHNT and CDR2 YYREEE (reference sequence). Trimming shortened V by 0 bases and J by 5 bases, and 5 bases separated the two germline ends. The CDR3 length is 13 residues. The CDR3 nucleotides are TGTGCCAGCAGCTTGGCAGAAAATGAAAAACTGTTTTTT. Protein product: CASSLAENEKLFF.

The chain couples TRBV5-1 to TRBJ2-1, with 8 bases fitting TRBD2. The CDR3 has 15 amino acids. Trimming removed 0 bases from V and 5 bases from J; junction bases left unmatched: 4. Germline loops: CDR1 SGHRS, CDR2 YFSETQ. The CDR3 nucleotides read TGCGCCAGCAGCTTGGCGGGAGGGCGGGACAATGAGCAGTTCTTC. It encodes CASSLAGGRDNEQFF.

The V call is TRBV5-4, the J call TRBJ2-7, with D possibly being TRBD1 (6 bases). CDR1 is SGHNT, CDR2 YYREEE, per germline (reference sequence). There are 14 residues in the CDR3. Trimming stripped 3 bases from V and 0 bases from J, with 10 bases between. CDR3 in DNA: TGTGCCAGCAGCTCGACAGGTACCTCCTACGAGCAGTACTTC. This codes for CASSSTGTSYEQYF.

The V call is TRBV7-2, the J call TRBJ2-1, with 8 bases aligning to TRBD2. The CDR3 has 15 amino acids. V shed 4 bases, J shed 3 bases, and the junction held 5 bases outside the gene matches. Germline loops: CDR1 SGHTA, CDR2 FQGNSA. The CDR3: CASSSVAGIYNEQFF. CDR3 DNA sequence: TGTGCCAGCAGCTCCGTAGCGGGAATCTACAATGAGCAGTTCTTC.

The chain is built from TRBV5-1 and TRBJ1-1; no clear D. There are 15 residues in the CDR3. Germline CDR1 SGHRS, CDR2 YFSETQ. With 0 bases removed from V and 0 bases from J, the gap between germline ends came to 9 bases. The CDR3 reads CASSLVSGMNTEAFF. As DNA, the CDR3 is TGCGCCAGCAGCTTGGTAAGCGGGATGAACACTGAAGCTTTCTTT.

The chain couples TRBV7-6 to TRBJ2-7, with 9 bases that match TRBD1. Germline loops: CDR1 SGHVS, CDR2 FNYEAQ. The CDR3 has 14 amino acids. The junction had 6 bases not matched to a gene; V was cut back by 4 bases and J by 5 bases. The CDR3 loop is CASSWNRGRDEQYF. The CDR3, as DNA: TGTGCCAGCAGCTGGAACAGGGGGCGCGACGAGCAGTACTTC.

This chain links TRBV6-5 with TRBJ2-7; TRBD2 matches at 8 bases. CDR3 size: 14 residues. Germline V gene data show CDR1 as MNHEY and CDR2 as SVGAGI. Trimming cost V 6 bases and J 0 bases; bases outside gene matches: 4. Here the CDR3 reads CASRPAGGSYEQYF. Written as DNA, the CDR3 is TGTGCCAGCAGACCCGCGGGGGGCTCCTACGAGCAGTACTTC.

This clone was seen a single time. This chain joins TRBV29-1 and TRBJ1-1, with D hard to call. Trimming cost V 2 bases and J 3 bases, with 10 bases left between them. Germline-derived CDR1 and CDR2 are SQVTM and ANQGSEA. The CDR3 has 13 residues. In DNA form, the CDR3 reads TGCAGCGTTGAAATCGATGCGGACACTGAAGCTTTCTTT. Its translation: CSVEIDADTEAFF.

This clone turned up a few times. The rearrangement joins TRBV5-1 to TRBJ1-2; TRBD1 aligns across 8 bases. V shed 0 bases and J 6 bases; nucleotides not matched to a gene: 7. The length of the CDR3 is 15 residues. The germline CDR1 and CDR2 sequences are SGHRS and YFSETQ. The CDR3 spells CASSLVGQGAHGYTF. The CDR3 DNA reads TGCGCCAGCAGCTTGGTTGGCCAGGGGGCCCATGGCTACACCTTC.

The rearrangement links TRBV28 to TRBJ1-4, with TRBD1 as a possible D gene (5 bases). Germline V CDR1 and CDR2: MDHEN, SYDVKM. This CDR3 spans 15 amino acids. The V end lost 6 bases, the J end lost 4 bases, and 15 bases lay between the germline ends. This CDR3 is CASRRQGGLNEKLFF. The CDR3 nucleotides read TGTGCCAGCAGACGGCAGGGAGGGCTTAATGAAAAACTGTTTTTT.

The CDR3 region has the DNA TGTGCCAGCAGCCGTGTAGGGGCGGACACTGAAGCTTTCTTT. Its protein product is CASSRVGADTEAFF. The J gene is TRBJ1-1, the V gene TRBV3-1 (or the pseudogene TRBV3-2); D might be TRBD1 (5 bases). The V end lost 4 bases, the J end lost 3 bases, and 12 bases lay between the germline ends. This CDR3 is 14 amino acids long. The germline V gene encodes CDR1 LGHDT and CDR2 YNNKEL (reference sequence).

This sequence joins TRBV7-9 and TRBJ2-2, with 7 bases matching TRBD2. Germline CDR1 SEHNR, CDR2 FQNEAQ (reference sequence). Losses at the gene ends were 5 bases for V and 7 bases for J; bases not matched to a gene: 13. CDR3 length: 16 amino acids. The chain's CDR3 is CASSPLRAGVGGELFF. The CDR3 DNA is TGTGCCAGCAGCCCACTGAGGGCGGGGGTCGGCGGGGAGCTGTTTTTT. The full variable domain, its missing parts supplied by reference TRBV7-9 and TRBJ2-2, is DTGVSQNPRHKITKRGQNVTFRCDPISEHNRLYWYRQTLGQGPEFLTYFQNEAQLEKSRLLSDRFSAERPKGSFSTLEIQRTEQGDSAMYLCASSPLRAGVGGELFFGEGSRLTVL.

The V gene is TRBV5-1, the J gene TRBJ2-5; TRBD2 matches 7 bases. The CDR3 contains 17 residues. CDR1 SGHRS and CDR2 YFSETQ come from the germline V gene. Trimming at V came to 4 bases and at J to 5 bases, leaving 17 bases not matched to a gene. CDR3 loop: CASSRGAGTTIRETQYF. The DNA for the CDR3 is TGCGCCAGCAGCCGAGGTGCCGGGACTACCATTCGGGAGACCCAGTACTTC.

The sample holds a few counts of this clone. In nucleotides, the CDR3 is TGTGCCAGCAGCCCAGGACTAGCGGGAGAAAATGAGCAGTTCTTC. Residues: CASSPGLAGENEQFF. The chain uses TRBV7-7 and TRBJ2-1; 13 bases map to TRBD2. Germline V gene lookup returns CDR1 SSHAT and CDR2 FNYEAQ (reference sequence). V was pared by 5 bases and J by 7 bases, with 5 bases of the junction left unmatched. This CDR3 spans 15 amino acids.

The CDR3 DNA reads as TGTGCCAGCGCATCGGAGGGGCGTCAGCCCCAGCATTTT. It is translated as CASASEGRQPQHF. The gene calls are TRBV19 and TRBJ1-5; a weak D match, TRBD1 (5 bases). The CDR3 sequence is 13 residues long. The V gene's germline CDR1 is LNHDA and CDR2 SQIVND (reference sequence). The V end lost 9 bases, the J end lost 6 bases, and 15 bases lay between the germline ends.

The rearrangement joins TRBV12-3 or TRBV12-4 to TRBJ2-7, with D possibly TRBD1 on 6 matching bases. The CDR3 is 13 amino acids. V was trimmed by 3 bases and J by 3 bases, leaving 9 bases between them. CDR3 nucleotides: TGTGCCAGCAGTTTGTCCAGGGGCTACGAGCAGTACTTC. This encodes CASSLSRGYEQYF.

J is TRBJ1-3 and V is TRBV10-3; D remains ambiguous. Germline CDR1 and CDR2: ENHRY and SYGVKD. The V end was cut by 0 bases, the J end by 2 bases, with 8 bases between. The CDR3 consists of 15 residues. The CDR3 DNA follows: TGTGCCATCAGTGAGTCCAACCGGGCTGGAAACACCATATATTTT. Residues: CAISESNRAGNTIYF.

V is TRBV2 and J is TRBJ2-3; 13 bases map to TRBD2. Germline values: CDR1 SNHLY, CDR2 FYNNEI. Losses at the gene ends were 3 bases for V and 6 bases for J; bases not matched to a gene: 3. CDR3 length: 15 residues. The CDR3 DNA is TGTGCCAGCAGTGATCGGACTAGCGGGGGTGATACGCAGTATTTT. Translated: CASSDRTSGGDTQYF.

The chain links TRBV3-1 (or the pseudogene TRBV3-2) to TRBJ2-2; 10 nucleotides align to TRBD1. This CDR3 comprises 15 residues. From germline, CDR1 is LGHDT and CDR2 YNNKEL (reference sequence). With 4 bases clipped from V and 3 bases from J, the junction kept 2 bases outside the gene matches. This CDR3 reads CASSPGTGDTGELFF. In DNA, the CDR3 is TGTGCCAGCAGCCCCGGGACAGGGGACACCGGGGAGCTGTTTTTT.

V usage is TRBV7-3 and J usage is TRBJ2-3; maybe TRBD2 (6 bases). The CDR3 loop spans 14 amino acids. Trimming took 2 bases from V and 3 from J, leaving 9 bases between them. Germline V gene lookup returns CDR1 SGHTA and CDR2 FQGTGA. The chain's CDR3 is CASSLEGRTDTQYF. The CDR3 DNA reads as TGTGCCAGCAGCTTAGAGGGGAGGACAGATACGCAGTATTTT.

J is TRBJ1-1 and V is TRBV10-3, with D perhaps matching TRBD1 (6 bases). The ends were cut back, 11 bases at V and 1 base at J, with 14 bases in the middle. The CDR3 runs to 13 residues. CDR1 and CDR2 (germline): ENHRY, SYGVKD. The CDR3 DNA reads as TGTGCCGTCAACAGGGATTCGAACACTGAAGCTTTCTTT. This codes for CAVNRDSNTEAFF.

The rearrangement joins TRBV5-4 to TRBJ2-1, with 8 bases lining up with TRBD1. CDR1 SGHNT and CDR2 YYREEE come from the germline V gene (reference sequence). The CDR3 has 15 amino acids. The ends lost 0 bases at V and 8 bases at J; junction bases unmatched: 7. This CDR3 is CASSLAGTGIYEQFF. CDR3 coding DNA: TGTGCCAGCAGCTTGGCCGGGACAGGTATCTATGAGCAGTTCTTC.

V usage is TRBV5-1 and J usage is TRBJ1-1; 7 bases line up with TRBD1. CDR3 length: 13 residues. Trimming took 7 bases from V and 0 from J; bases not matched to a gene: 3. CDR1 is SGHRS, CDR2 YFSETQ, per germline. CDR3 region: CASGDSLNTEAFF. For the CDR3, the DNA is TGCGCCAGCGGGGACAGTTTGAACACTGAAGCTTTCTTT.

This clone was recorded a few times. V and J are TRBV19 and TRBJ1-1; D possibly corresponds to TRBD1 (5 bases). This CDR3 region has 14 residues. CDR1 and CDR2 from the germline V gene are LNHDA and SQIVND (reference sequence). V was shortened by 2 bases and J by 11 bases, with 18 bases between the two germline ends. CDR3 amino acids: CASSINRGRGMAFF. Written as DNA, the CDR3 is TGTGCCAGTAGTATAAACCGGGGCCGGGGGATGGCTTTCTTT.

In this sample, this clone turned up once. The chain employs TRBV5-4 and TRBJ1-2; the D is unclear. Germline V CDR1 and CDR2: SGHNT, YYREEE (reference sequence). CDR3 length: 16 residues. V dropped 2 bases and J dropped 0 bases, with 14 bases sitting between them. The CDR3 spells CASSLDSIATNYGYTF. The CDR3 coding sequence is TGTGCCAGCAGCTTAGACTCCATCGCAACTAACTATGGCTACACCTTC.

This chain's CDR3 is CAWKNKGLAGSVGYF. CDR3 DNA sequence: TGTGCCTGGAAAAACAAGGGACTAGCGGGGTCAGTTGGATACTTC. This chain connects TRBV30 to TRBJ2-5, with 13 nucleotides matching TRBD2. Germline lookup yields CDR1 GTSNPN and CDR2 SVGIG (reference sequence). The CDR3 contains 15 residues. V was pared by 4 bases and J by 14 bases, with 16 bases of the junction left unmatched. Full variable domain (remainder filled in from reference TRBV30 and TRBJ2-5): SQTIHQWPATLVQPVGSPLSLECTVEGTSNPNLYWYRQAAGRGLQLLFYSVGIGQISSEVPQNLSASRPQDRQFILSSKKLLLSDSGFYLCAWKNKGLAGSVGYFGPGTRLLVL.

CDR3 in DNA: TGTGCCAGTAGTAAGGCTCTAACGACAGAACTATTATCACCCCTCCACTTT. Translation gives CASSKALTTELLSPLHF. The chain links TRBV19 to TRBJ1-6; D may be TRBD1 (5 bases). Trimming took off 4 bases at V and 10 bases at J, with 23 bases between the two ends. CDR1 is LNHDA, CDR2 SQIVND, per germline (reference sequence). The CDR3 is made up of 17 amino acids.

CDR3 sequence: CASSMFGAGQPQHF. Here the CDR3 DNA reads TGTGCCAGTAGTATGTTTGGGGCCGGGCAGCCCCAGCATTTT. This rearrangement joins TRBV19 to TRBJ1-5; weak D call: TRBD1 (5 bases). The CDR3 totals 14 residues. V dropped 3 bases and J dropped 7 bases, with 13 bases sitting between them. From germline, CDR1 is LNHDA and CDR2 SQIVND (reference sequence).